Each of the 11 T cell receptor beta chains below was sequenced from the same sample in a study of Ad26.COV2.S vaccination and SARS-CoV-2 variants. Measured with immunoSEQ multiplex PCR; TCRdb has only the in-frame clones, and not every one. The repertoire includes roughly 410,000 clones, approximately 83% of them detected once, and about 7.1% sits in the top ten. Treatment given: around 19 received Ad26.COV2.S at low or high dose, single or two shots; several received placebo; per-sample allocation not given. Specimens were obtained on day 63 following the first vaccine or placebo injection. This sample comprised peripheral blood, obtained in a trial of Ad26.COV2.S vaccine versus placebo. These receptors all come from a person aged 18-65 years who received the Ad26.COV2.S COVID-19 vaccine or a placebo.

Remarks on this clone: Other DNA variants within this sample encode the same CDR3. This chain connects TRBV7-9 to TRBJ2-3, with 7 positions matching TRBD1. The J segment lost 1 base and the V segment lost 1 base, leaving 2 bases of the junction unmatched. CDR1 SEHNR and CDR2 FQNEAQ come from the germline V gene (reference sequence). The CDR3 consists of 15 residues. CDR3 in DNA: TGTGCCAGCAGCTTAGTCGGACAGGGCACAGATACGCAGTATTTT. This codes for CASSLVGQGTDTQYF.

This chain uses TRBV5-6 with TRBJ1-1; 7 bases agree with TRBD1. J was trimmed by 3 bases and V by 1 base; bases with no gene match: 9. CDR1 SGHDT and CDR2 YYEEEE come from the germline V gene. The CDR3 sequence is 16 residues long. The CDR3 DNA reads TGTGCCAGCAGCTTGTCGCAGGGGGTTCGGGACACTGAAGCTTTCTTT. Translated: CASSLSQGVRDTEAFF.

The CDR3 sequence: CASSERAGASTIYGYTF. As DNA, the CDR3 is TGTGCCAGCAGTGAAAGGGCAGGGGCCTCGACTATCTATGGCTACACCTTC. This chain connects TRBV25-1 to TRBJ1-2; maybe TRBD1 (6 bases). The CDR3 extends over 17 amino acids. Deletions cut 2 bases from V and 4 bases from J, with 20 bases between. Looked up from germline, CDR1 is MGHDK and CDR2 is SYGVNS.

This chain links TRBV2 with TRBJ1-4, with no clear D. Trimming removed 4 bases at V and 4 bases at J, with 10 bases between. From germline, CDR1 is SNHLY and CDR2 FYNNEI. This CDR3 has 14 amino acids. Written as DNA, the CDR3 is TGTGCCAGCAGTGTCGGCAGGCTTAATGAAAAACTGTTTTTT. Translating it yields CASSVGRLNEKLFF.

The V gene is TRBV7-2, the J gene TRBJ1-2; D remains ambiguous. CDR1 is SGHTA, CDR2 FQGNSA, per germline. V shed 5 bases and J shed 8 bases, with 12 bases lying between them. The CDR3 contains 12 residues. In DNA, the CDR3 is TGTGCCAGCAGCCCCCCCGGTTGGGGCTACACCTTC. Protein sequence: CASSPPGWGYTF.

This chain joins TRBV5-1 and TRBJ2-1, with 8 bases that match TRBD2. The CDR3 consists of 14 residues. Trimming at V came to 4 bases and at J to 9 bases, leaving 9 bases not matched to a gene. Germline V gives CDR1 SGHRS, CDR2 YFSETQ. The CDR3 DNA reads TGCGCCAGCAGCCCACTGAGCGGGAGTCGTGAGCAGTTCTTC. Its protein product is CASSPLSGSREQFF.

The J gene is TRBJ2-1, the V gene TRBV7-2; 12 bases are a match to TRBD2. V lost 4 bases to trimming and J lost 8 bases; unmatched junction nucleotides: 12. CDR1 and CDR2 from the germline V gene are SGHTA and FQGNSA. The CDR3 loop spans 17 amino acids. The CDR3 loop reads CASSSQGLAGMEDEQFF. CDR3 DNA sequence: TGTGCCAGCAGCTCCCAAGGACTAGCGGGAATGGAGGATGAGCAGTTCTTC.

The V and J genes are TRBV7-6 and TRBJ1-4; D ambiguous. Trimming cost V 5 bases and J 8 bases, with 18 bases left between them. The CDR3 sequence is 15 residues long. CDR1 and CDR2 from the germline V gene are SGHVS and FNYEAQ. CDR3 sequence: CASSPTDALGEKLFF. CDR3 DNA sequence: TGTGCCAGCAGCCCAACGGACGCCCTGGGGGAAAAACTGTTTTTT.

The chain employs TRBV12-3 or TRBV12-4 and TRBJ1-2; D remains ambiguous. The germline V and J ends were trimmed by 3 bases and 4 bases, with 9 bases remaining between them. This CDR3 is built from 13 residues. The CDR3 DNA follows: TGTGCCAGCAGTTTCGGCGTACTCTATGGCTACACCTTC. Protein: CASSFGVLYGYTF.

The DNA of the CDR3 is TGTGCCAGCAGCTTAGAGGGGGCCTTTGGAAACACCATATATTTT. This encodes CASSLEGAFGNTIYF. The chain couples TRBV7-9 to TRBJ1-3; 7 bases align to TRBD1. The CDR3 runs 15 residues. Losses at the gene ends were 1 base for V and 3 bases for J; bases not matched to a gene: 3. Germline CDR1 reads SEHNR; CDR2 reads FQNEAQ (reference sequence).

The chain carries TRBV29-1 and TRBJ1-2; no clear D gene. Germline-derived CDR1 and CDR2 are SQVTM and ANQGSEA. With 5 bases removed from V and 2 bases from J, the gap between germline ends came to 12 bases. CDR3 length equals 13 residues. This chain's CDR3 is CSVSRSSNYGYTF. CDR3 bases: TGCAGCGTTTCCCGAAGCAGCAACTATGGCTACACCTTC.